Each of the 30 T cell receptor beta chains below was sequenced from the same sample in a study of T cells after somatic rescue of genetic block. This table comes from immunoSEQ multiplex PCR, and its TCRdb copy is limited to in-frame clones, with some not included. The sample lists 95,000 to 120,000 clones, around nine tenths occurring once. Sample: peripheral blood mononuclear cells (PBMCs). Receptor source: a woman in her late teens or twenties.

In DNA, the CDR3 is TGCGCCAGCAGCTTGGTAGCAGCATCAGAGACCCAGTACTTC. The encoded protein is CASSLVAASETQYF. The rearrangement uses TRBV5-1 and TRBJ2-5, with D unclear. Trimming pared 0 bases from V and 4 bases from J, leaving 10 bases between. Looked up from germline, CDR1 is SGHRS and CDR2 is YFSETQ. The CDR3 has 14 amino acids.

The rearrangement links TRBV5-4 to TRBJ1-2; 9 bases match TRBD1. The CDR3 is 14 residues long. Germline V gives CDR1 SGHNT, CDR2 YYREEE (reference sequence). The V gene end was trimmed by 0 bases and the J gene end by 3 bases; junction bases not matched to a gene: 0. The chain's CDR3 is CASSLGDRDYGYTF. CDR3 DNA: TGTGCCAGCAGCTTGGGGGACAGGGACTATGGCTACACCTTC.

The genes are TRBV11-2 and TRBJ1-5; D remains unclear. Germline values: CDR1 SGHAT, CDR2 FQNNGV. This CDR3 is built from 13 residues. Trimming left V 0 bases short and J 6 bases short, with 6 bases between. In DNA, the CDR3 is TGTGCCAGCAGCTTAGATAGAGGTCAGCCCCAGCATTTT. It codes for CASSLDRGQPQHF.

This rearrangement joins TRBV27 to TRBJ1-2; D remains ambiguous. Trimming removed 6 bases at V and 0 bases at J, with 8 bases between. The CDR3 consists of 13 residues. Looked up from germline, CDR1 is MNHEY and CDR2 is SMNVEV (reference sequence). The CDR3 region is CASRPGANYGYTF. In nucleotides, the CDR3 is TGTGCCAGCAGGCCGGGTGCTAACTATGGCTACACCTTC.

The gene calls are TRBV5-5 and TRBJ2-7, with D uncertain. V was clipped by 4 bases and J by 3 bases, with 5 bases between them. Germline assignment: CDR1 SGHKS and CDR2 YYEKEE (reference sequence). The CDR3 spans 11 residues. CDR3 sequence (DNA): TGTGCCAGCAGCAAAAGCTACGAGCAGTACTTC. It yields the protein CASSKSYEQYF.

The chain joins TRBV7-9 to TRBJ2-5; D is possibly TRBD1 (5 bases). From germline, CDR1 is SEHNR and CDR2 FQNEAQ (reference sequence). CDR3 length equals 13 residues. V gave up 0 bases and J gave up 5 bases, with 7 bases separating them. CDR3 protein: CASSLAPGETQYF. DNA for the CDR3: TGTGCCAGCAGCTTAGCGCCAGGGGAGACCCAGTACTTC.

V usage is TRBV6-1 and J usage is TRBJ2-7; tentatively, D is TRBD1 (5 bases). The CDR3 has 15 amino acids. Trimming took off 6 bases at V and 0 bases at J, with 15 bases between the two ends. Germline CDR1 MNHNS, CDR2 SASEGT. The CDR3 sequence is CASRTLQEHSYEQYF. The CDR3 nucleotides read TGTGCCAGCAGAACTTTACAGGAGCACTCCTACGAGCAGTACTTC.

This chain joins TRBV7-2 and TRBJ1-4; D gene ambiguous. The CDR3 covers 15 residues. The V gene's germline CDR1 is SGHTA and CDR2 FQGNSA. The V end lost 5 bases, the J end lost 5 bases, and 15 bases lay between the germline ends. Here the CDR3 reads CASSNPSDSNEKLFF. CDR3 DNA sequence: TGTGCCAGCAGCAACCCTTCCGACTCGAATGAAAAACTGTTTTTT.

CDR3 coding DNA: TGTGCCAGCAGTGAACTAGCGGGGGGCCGTGAGACCCAGTACTTC. Translating it yields CASSELAGGRETQYF. V usage is TRBV25-1 and J usage is TRBJ2-5, with TRBD2 matching over 11 bases. Losses at the gene ends were 2 bases for V and 5 bases for J; bases not matched to a gene: 4. The CDR3 sequence is 15 residues long. Germline CDR1 MGHDK, CDR2 SYGVNS.

The rearrangement joins TRBV7-2 to TRBJ2-7; D is perhaps TRBD2 (5 bases). This CDR3 region has 13 residues. V dropped 4 bases and J dropped 7 bases, with 14 bases sitting between them. Per the germline V gene, CDR1 is SGHTA and CDR2 is FQGNSA. Here the CDR3 DNA reads TGTGCCAGCAGCTGGGAGCCCGGATTTGAGCAGTACTTC. Translating it yields CASSWEPGFEQYF.

The V and J genes are TRBV30 and TRBJ2-3; no reliable D call. This CDR3 is 12 amino acids long. The germline V and J ends were trimmed by 3 bases and 6 bases, with 10 bases remaining between them. CDR1 GTSNPN and CDR2 SVGIG come from the germline V gene (reference sequence). DNA for the CDR3: TGTGCCTGGAGGGCCTCCTTGGATACGCAGTATTTT. This codes for CAWRASLDTQYF.

The chain links TRBV11-1 to TRBJ2-3; TRBD2 matches at 11 bases. The CDR3 is 16 residues long. Germline V lookup: CDR1 SGHAT, CDR2 FQDESV (reference sequence). The V gene end was trimmed by 1 base and the J gene end by 2 bases; junction bases not matched to a gene: 2. The CDR3 loop is CASSLVAGGATDTQYF. The CDR3 coding sequence is TGTGCCAGCAGCTTAGTAGCGGGGGGGGCCACAGATACGCAGTATTTT.

The rearrangement uses TRBV6-1 and TRBJ1-2; D perhaps matches TRBD1 (5 bases). Per germline, CDR1 MNHNS and CDR2 SASEGT. V lost 6 bases and J lost 4, with 12 bases in between. The CDR3 runs 13 residues. CDR3 protein: CASSYRILYGYTF. CDR3 sequence (DNA): TGTGCCAGCAGCTACAGGATACTCTATGGCTACACCTTC.

The chain is built from TRBV10-3 and TRBJ2-1; D perhaps matches TRBD1 (6 bases). Deletions cut 5 bases from V and 6 bases from J, with 17 bases between. The CDR3 is 15 residues long. The germline gives CDR1 ENHRY, CDR2 SYGVKD. DNA for the CDR3: TGTGCCATCAGTAGACCAGGGGCTCTTGGCAATGAGCAGTTCTTC. It is translated as CAISRPGALGNEQFF.

This chain uses TRBV19 with TRBJ2-1; 9 nucleotides align to TRBD1. The trim removed 0 bases at V and 4 bases at J, leaving 4 bases unmatched. Germline CDR1 and CDR2: LNHDA and SQIVND (reference sequence). The CDR3 covers 16 residues. CDR3 sequence: CASSIDGTGPYNEQFF. The CDR3 coding sequence is TGTGCCAGTAGTATAGATGGGACAGGGCCTTACAATGAGCAGTTCTTC.

CDR3 residues: CASSPDTGELFF. DNA of the CDR3: TGTGCCAGCAGTCCTGACACCGGGGAGCTGTTTTTT. The genes are TRBV2 and TRBJ2-2; D is uncertain. CDR1 is SNHLY and CDR2 is FYNNEI in the germline V gene. CDR3 size: 12 residues. V lost 5 bases and J 3 bases, leaving 4 bases between the germline ends.

The chain recombines TRBV6-1 with TRBJ2-5, with TRBD2 matching over 15 bases. Losses at the gene ends were 3 bases for V and 4 bases for J; bases not matched to a gene: 3. The CDR3 sequence is 16 residues long. CDR1 MNHNS and CDR2 SASEGT come from the germline V gene. CDR3 sequence (DNA): TGTGCCAGCAGTGATCTGGGACTAGCGGGGGGAGAGACCCAGTACTTC. Residues: CASSDLGLAGGETQYF.

The rearrangement uses TRBV19 and TRBJ2-6; D is ambiguous. With 7 bases removed from V and 0 bases from J, the gap between germline ends came to 19 bases. CDR3 size: 18 residues. Per germline, CDR1 LNHDA and CDR2 SQIVND (reference sequence). DNA of the CDR3: TGTGCCAGTACCCAAAGGTACAGAGACCCCTCTGGGGCCAACGTCCTGACTTTC. This gives the protein CASTQRYRDPSGANVLTF.

The rearrangement links TRBV4-1 to TRBJ2-2; D could derive from TRBD1 or TRBD2 (5 bases each). This CDR3 is built from 20 residues. V was cut by 3 bases and J by 1 base, with 24 bases left in between. Germline assignment: CDR1 MGHRA and CDR2 YSYEKL. The CDR3, as DNA: TGCGCCAGCAGCCATGCCAGTCCGGGACGCCTAAGACAGAACACCGGGGAGCTGTTTTTT. Its translation: CASSHASPGRLRQNTGELFF.

The chain combines TRBV6-6 with TRBJ1-2; weak D call: TRBD1 (6 bases). The CDR3 length is 15 residues. Germline CDR1 reads MNHNY; CDR2 reads SVGAGI (reference sequence). Deletions cut 5 bases from V and 2 bases from J, with 15 bases between. This CDR3 reads CASSRGQTNNYGYTF. The DNA of the CDR3 is TGTGCCAGCAGTCGTGGACAGACGAACAACTATGGCTACACCTTC.

V gene TRBV5-6 combines with J gene TRBJ2-7; 7 bases map to TRBD1. V trimming: 0 bases; J trimming: 0 bases; junction bases outside the gene matches: 3. In germline, CDR1 is SGHDT, CDR2 YYEEEE. The CDR3 spans 15 residues. The CDR3 nucleotides read TGTGCCAGCAGCTTGGGAGGGACAGACTCCTACGAGCAGTACTTC. This translates into CASSLGGTDSYEQYF.

This chain connects TRBV19 to TRBJ1-5; D call uncertain. Germline CDR1 LNHDA, CDR2 SQIVND (reference sequence). Trimming cost V 5 bases and J 0 bases, with 17 bases left between them. CDR3 size: 17 residues. CDR3 region: CASSRRGGSYSNQPQHF. In DNA, the CDR3 is TGTGCCAGTAGTCGGCGGGGAGGCAGTTATAGCAATCAGCCCCAGCATTTT.

J is TRBJ2-7 and V is TRBV7-7; D may be TRBD2 (6 bases). Germline loops: CDR1 SSHAT, CDR2 FNYEAQ (reference sequence). This CDR3 has 11 amino acids. The ends were cut back, 4 bases at V and 6 bases at J, with 7 bases in the middle. CDR3 loop: CASSSGGEQYF. CDR3 bases: TGTGCCAGCAGCTCCGGGGGCGAGCAGTACTTC.

The chain couples TRBV5-6 to TRBJ2-5; 7 bases agree with TRBD2. CDR3 length: 15 amino acids. Germline CDR1 is SGHDT and CDR2 is YYEEEE. J lost 1 base, V lost 4 bases, and 7 bases had no gene match. The CDR3 region has the DNA TGTGCCAGCAGCCCTTTGGGGGAGGGCCAAGAGACCCAGTACTTC. Its protein is CASSPLGEGQETQYF.

This chain uses TRBV27 with TRBJ2-1; a weak D match, TRBD2 (6 bases). Between the trimmed V and J ends, which lost 2 bases and 0 bases, there was a span of 8 bases. There are 15 residues in the CDR3. Germline CDR1 is MNHEY and CDR2 is SMNVEV (reference sequence). CDR3 nucleotide sequence: TGTGCCAGCAGTTTACGGGGGAGCTCCTACAATGAGCAGTTCTTC. As protein: CASSLRGSSYNEQFF.

This clone has a single count. V gene TRBV5-6 combines with J gene TRBJ1-3, with 8 bases identical to TRBD1. In germline, CDR1 is SGHDT, CDR2 YYEEEE. J was trimmed by 2 bases and V by 4 bases; bases with no gene match: 5. CDR3 length equals 15 residues. The CDR3 DNA reads as TGTGCCAGCAGCCGGAGGACAGGGACTGGAAACACCATATATTTT. This translates into CASSRRTGTGNTIYF. The whole variable domain, remainder taken from reference TRBV5-6 and TRBJ1-3, is DAGVTQSPTHLIKTRGQQVTLRCSPKSGHDTVSWYQQALGQGPQFIFQYYEEEERQRGNFPDRFSGHQFPNYSSELNVNALLLGDSALYLCASSRRTGTGNTIYFGEGSWLTVV.

The count of this clone is one. V usage is TRBV7-9 and J usage is TRBJ2-3; unclear D gene. CDR3 length: 12 amino acids. The V end was cut by 5 bases, the J end by 5 bases, with 8 bases between. Germline values: CDR1 SEHNR, CDR2 FQNEAQ (reference sequence). The CDR3 protein is CASSRLRDTQYF. The CDR3 coding sequence is TGTGCCAGCAGCCGACTTAGAGATACGCAGTATTTT.

The rearrangement joins TRBV9 to TRBJ1-2, with TRBD1 matching 7 bases. CDR1 and CDR2 from the germline V gene are SGDLS and YYNGEE. With 4 bases clipped from V and 2 bases from J, the junction kept 8 bases outside the gene matches. The CDR3 is made up of 15 amino acids. The CDR3: CASSPEGGPNYGYTF. The CDR3 DNA reads TGTGCCAGCAGCCCAGAAGGGGGCCCAAACTATGGCTACACCTTC.

The chain couples TRBV6-5 to TRBJ1-6; D is uncertain. Germline V lookup: CDR1 MNHEY, CDR2 SVGAGI. CDR3 length: 13 amino acids. Trimming cost V 5 bases and J 8 bases, with 10 bases left between them. CDR3 in amino acids: CASSPGIDSPLHF. As DNA, the CDR3 is TGTGCCAGCAGTCCCGGGATCGATTCACCCCTCCACTTT.

The V call is TRBV7-3, the J call TRBJ1-6, with 8 bases lining up with TRBD1. This CDR3 is 14 amino acids long. J lost 7 bases, V lost 8 bases, and 7 bases had no gene match. Germline V gene lookup returns CDR1 SGHTA and CDR2 FQGTGA. As DNA, the CDR3 is TGTGCCAGCTCCCCGGGACAGGCCAATTCACCCCTCCACTTT. It codes for CASSPGQANSPLHF.